The T cell receptor (beta chain) under discussion was sequenced for a study of monozygotic twins with inflammatory bowel disease. During cDNA synthesis, UMIs that each contained a 6-nucleotide sample barcode were added by means of template switching. TCRdb re-called the 5' RACE reads and catalogs CDR3 proteins one per entry, DNA excluded. Recorded for this sample: more than 300,000 distinct CDR3 sequences. The CDR3 is 13 amino acids. A note on this clonotype: Its antigen is still unknown.

Investigators extracted total RNA from whole blood and did not sort T cells. Overall study findings and caveats: TCRbeta diversity (inverse Simpson) was lower in IBD patients than in healthy co-twins.

This clonotype was obtained from a human donor with ulcerative colitis or Crohn's disease, or a healthy co-twin of an affected twin (not recorded which). The rearrangement joins TRBV23-1 to TRBJ2-1; the TCRdb D gene call, TRBD1, has no DNA to confirm it. TRBV23-1 is annotated as an ORF whose role is uncertain. The sequencing input was blood. CDR3 in amino acids: CASMGGLFNEQFF.